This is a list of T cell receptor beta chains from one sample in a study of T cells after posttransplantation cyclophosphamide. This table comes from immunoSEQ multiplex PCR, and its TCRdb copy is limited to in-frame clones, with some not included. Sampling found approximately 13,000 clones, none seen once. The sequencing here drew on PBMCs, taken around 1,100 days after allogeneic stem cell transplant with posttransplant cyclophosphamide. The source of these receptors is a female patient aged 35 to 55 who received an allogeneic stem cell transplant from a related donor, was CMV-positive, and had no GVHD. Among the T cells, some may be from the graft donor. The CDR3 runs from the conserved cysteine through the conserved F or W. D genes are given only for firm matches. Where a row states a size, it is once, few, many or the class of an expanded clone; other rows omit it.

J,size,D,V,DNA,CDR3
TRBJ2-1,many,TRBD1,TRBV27,TGTGCCAGCAGTTCCCGGACAGGGGTGTACAATGAGCAGTTCTTC,CASSSRTGVYNEQFF
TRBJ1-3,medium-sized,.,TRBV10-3,TGTGCCATAAGACAGCCCTCTGGAAACACCATATATTTT,CAIRQPSGNTIYF
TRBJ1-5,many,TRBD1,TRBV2,TGTGCCAGCAGCAAACTACAGGGGGCGGGGCAGCCCCAGCATTTT,CASSKLQGAGQPQHF
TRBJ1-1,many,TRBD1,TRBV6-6,TGTGCCAGCAGTTACGCGGGACAGGAGAACACTGAAGCTTTCTTT,CASSYAGQENTEAFF
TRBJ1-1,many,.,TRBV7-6,TGTGCCAGCAGCTTAGTTCAGGGGAACACTGAAGCTTTCTTT,CASSLVQGNTEAFF
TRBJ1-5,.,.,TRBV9,TGTGCCAGCAGCCTGGGCCTGAATCAGCCCCAGCATTTT,CASSLGLNQPQHF
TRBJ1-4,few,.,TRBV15,TGTGCCACCAGCACGCGGGTAAAGGAAAAACTGTTTTTT,CATSTRVKEKLFF
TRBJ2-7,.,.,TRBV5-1,TGCGCCAGCAGCTTTTCAGGGACCTACGAGCAGTACTTC,CASSFSGTYEQYF
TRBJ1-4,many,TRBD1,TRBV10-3,TGTGCCATCAGTGCCGACAGGGGGCAGAATGAAAAACTGTTTTTT,CAISADRGQNEKLFF
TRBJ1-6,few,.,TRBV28,TGTGCCAGCAGCTTACGCCGGGATCACCACCCACCCCTCCACTTT,CASSLRRDHHPPLHF
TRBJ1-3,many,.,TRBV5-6,TGTGCCAGCAGCTTGGGCCCTAATGAAAGAAACACCATATATTTT,CASSLGPNERNTIYF
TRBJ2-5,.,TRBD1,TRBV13,TGTGCCAGCAGCCGGGACAGGCAAGAGACCCAGTACTTC,CASSRDRQETQYF
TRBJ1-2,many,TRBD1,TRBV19,TGTGCCAGTAGTATTCGTGCGACAGGGCCTAACTATGGCTACACCTTC,CASSIRATGPNYGYTF
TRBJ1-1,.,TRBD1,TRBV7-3,TGTGCCAGCAGTTCCCAGGGGGCGAACACTGAAGCTTTCTTT,CASSSQGANTEAFF
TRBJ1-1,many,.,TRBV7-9,TGTGCCAGCAGCTTAAGCGAGATTGAAGCTTTCTTT,CASSLSEIEAFF
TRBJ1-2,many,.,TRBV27,TGTGCCAGCAGTTCCCCAGGGAAGGGCTACACCTTC,CASSSPGKGYTF
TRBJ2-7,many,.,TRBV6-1,TGTGCCAGCAGTGAAGCGTGGGGGGTTCTCTACGAGCAGTACTTC,CASSEAWGVLYEQYF
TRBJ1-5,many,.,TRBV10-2,TGCGCCAGCACCGAGGGGGTTATTCAGCCCCAGCATTTT,CASTEGVIQPQHF
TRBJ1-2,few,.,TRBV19,TGTGCCAGTAGTACCCCAGGGCGGTCCAGGGACTATGGCTACACCTTC,CASSTPGRSRDYGYTF
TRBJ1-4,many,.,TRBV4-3,TGCGCCAGCAGCCAAGACAGGGGTAATGAAAAACTGTTTTTT,CASSQDRGNEKLFF
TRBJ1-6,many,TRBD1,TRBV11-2,TGTGCCAGCTCCGGGACAGCCAATTCACCCCTCCACTTT,CASSGTANSPLHF
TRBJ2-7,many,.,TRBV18,TGTGCCAGCTCACCAAATTCAGGGGCGCAGTCCTACGAGCAGTACTTC,CASSPNSGAQSYEQYF
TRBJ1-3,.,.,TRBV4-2,TGTGCCAGCAGCCGTGACATAGGAAACACCATATATTTT,CASSRDIGNTIYF
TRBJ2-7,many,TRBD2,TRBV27,TGTGCCAGCGGTCCAGGAGATAACTGGGGGGGCTACGAGCAGTACTTC,CASGPGDNWGGYEQYF
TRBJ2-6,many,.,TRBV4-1,TGCGCCAGCAGCCAAGTAGACCTGGGGGCTTCGGGGGCCAACGTCCTGACTTTC,CASSQVDLGASGANVLTF
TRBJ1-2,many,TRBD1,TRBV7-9,TGTGCCAGCAGCTTAGAAGTAGGGGGCGACTATGGCTACACCTTC,CASSLEVGGDYGYTF
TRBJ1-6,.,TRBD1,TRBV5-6,TGTGCCAGCAGCGGGGGACAGGGGGCGCGTTCACCCCTCCACTTT,CASSGGQGARSPLHF
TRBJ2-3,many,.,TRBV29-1,TGCAGCGTGGAACAGGGATTCACAGATACGCAGTATTTT,CSVEQGFTDTQYF
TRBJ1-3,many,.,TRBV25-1,TGTGCCAGCAGCTGGGGGGCTGGAAACACCATATATTTT,CASSWGAGNTIYF
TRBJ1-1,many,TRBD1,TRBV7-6,TGTGCCAGCAGCTCCGGACAGGAGGTTTGGAACACTGAAGCTTTCTTT,CASSSGQEVWNTEAFF
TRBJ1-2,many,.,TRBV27,TGTGCCAGCAGTTTTATATCCGGGAATAATGGCTACACCTTC,CASSFISGNNGYTF
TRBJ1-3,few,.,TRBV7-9,TGTGCCAGCAGCTTACGACAGGCCCACTCTGGAAACACCATATATTTT,CASSLRQAHSGNTIYF
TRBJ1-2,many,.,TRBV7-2,TGTGCCAGCAGCTTAGAATATTTGGGCTACACCTTC,CASSLEYLGYTF
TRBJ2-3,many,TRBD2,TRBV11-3,TGTGCCAGCAGCTCCCGCGGTGGGGGGGGGACAGATACGCAGTATTTT,CASSSRGGGGTDTQYF
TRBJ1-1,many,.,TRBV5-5,TGTGCCAGCAGCTTGGGATGGCAGGGTAACACTGAAGCTTTCTTT,CASSLGWQGNTEAFF
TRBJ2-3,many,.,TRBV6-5,TGTGCCAGCAGTCGAGAAGATACGCAGTATTTT,CASSREDTQYF
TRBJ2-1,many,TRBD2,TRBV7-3,TGTGCCAGCAGCTTAGCGGGGGGTCGGAATGAGCAGTTCTTC,CASSLAGGRNEQFF
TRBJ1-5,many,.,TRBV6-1,TGTGCCAGCAGTGGGACTGGACGTCAGCCCCAGCATTTT,CASSGTGRQPQHF
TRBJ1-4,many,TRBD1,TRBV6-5,TGTGCCAGCAGTTGGGAGAGGACAGGAGGAAAACTGTTTTTT,CASSWERTGGKLFF
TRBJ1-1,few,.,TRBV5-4,TGTGCCAGCAGCTTGGAAAGGTTTAGCGCTGAAGCTTTCTTT,CASSLERFSAEAFF
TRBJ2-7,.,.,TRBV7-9,TGTGCCAGCAGCCCCAGGGATGCCTACGAGCAGTACTTC,CASSPRDAYEQYF
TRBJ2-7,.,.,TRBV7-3,TGTGCCAGCAGCTTGATAGGGGGCTACGAGCAGTACTTC,CASSLIGGYEQYF
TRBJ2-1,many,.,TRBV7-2,TGTGCCAGCAGCTTTTACTCGAGCTCCTACAATGAGCAGTTCTTC,CASSFYSSSYNEQFF
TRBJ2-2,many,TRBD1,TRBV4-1,TGCGCCAGCAGCCAATTTACAGGGGGCAACACCGGGGAGCTGTTTTTT,CASSQFTGGNTGELFF
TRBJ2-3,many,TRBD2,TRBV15,TGTGCCACCAGCGGTGGACTAGCGGGGGACACAGATACGCAGTATTTT,CATSGGLAGDTDTQYF
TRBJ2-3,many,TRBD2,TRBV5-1,TGCGCCAGCAGCTTCAGCGGGGCTAGCACAGATACGCAGTATTTT,CASSFSGASTDTQYF
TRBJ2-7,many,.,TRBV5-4,TGTGCCAGCAGCCCCGTGGGCAGGGGAGACGAGCAGTACTTC,CASSPVGRGDEQYF
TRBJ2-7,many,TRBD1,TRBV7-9,TGTGCCAGCAGCGCACCGGGACAGGGCCGGGACGAGCAGTACTTC,CASSAPGQGRDEQYF
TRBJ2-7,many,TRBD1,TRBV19,TGTGCCAGTAGTATACTCATCGGGACAGGGTCGTACGAGCAGTACTTC,CASSILIGTGSYEQYF
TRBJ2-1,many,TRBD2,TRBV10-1,TGCGCCAGCAGTGAGTCACTAGCGGACAATGAGCAGTTCTTC,CASSESLADNEQFF
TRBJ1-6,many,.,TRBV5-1,TGCGCCAGCAGCCAGACAGGAATCCCGACGGGGTCCCTCCACTTT,CASSQTGIPTGSLHF
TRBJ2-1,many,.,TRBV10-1,TGCGCCAGCAGTTTACAGGGTTTCGGGGAGCAGTTCTTC,CASSLQGFGEQFF
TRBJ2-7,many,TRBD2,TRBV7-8,TGTGCCAGCAGCCTGGGCACTAGCGGGGGGTTCTACGAGCAGTACTTC,CASSLGTSGGFYEQYF
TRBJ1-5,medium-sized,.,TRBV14,TGTGCCAGCAGTAGGGGTAGGGGGCAGCCCCAGCATTTT,CASSRGRGQPQHF
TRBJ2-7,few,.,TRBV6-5,TGTGCCAGCTCCAGGTTCCACGAGCAGTACTTC,CASSRFHEQYF
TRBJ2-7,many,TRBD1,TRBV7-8,TGTGCCAGCAGCTTAGGACAGGGGACGCACGAGCAGTACTTC,CASSLGQGTHEQYF
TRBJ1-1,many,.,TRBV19,TGTGCCAGTAGTCCTGGCAGGTTTAAACTCCACACTGAAGCTTTCTTT,CASSPGRFKLHTEAFF
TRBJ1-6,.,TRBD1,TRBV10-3,TGTGCCATCAGGGCCGGACAGGGAGGAAATTCACCCCTCCACTTT,CAIRAGQGGNSPLHF
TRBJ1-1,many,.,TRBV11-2,TGTGCCAGCACCCGGACGGACTTATTTGAAGCTTTCTTT,CASTRTDLFEAFF
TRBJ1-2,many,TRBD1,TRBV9,TGTGCCAGCAGCGTAGAATCGGGACAGGGGGCGGGCTACACCTTC,CASSVESGQGAGYTF